This T cell receptor (beta chain) comes out of a study of CD8+CD57+ T cells in acquired aplastic anemia. Background on the study: Yields of DNA that came from sorted CD4+ and CD8+ cells averaged around 3 ug. General study results and limits: Patients were compared with controls for CD8+ Simpson's diversity, and no significant difference emerged.

Details on this clonotype: Its antigen remains unidentified.

The TCR beta profiling, which covered VDJ combination and CDR3 sequence, was carried out using genomic DNA as the template. Via MiXCR, TCRdb re-called the reads, giving one row per CDR3 protein. The repertoire consists of hundreds of thousands of distinct CDR3 sequences, with roughly 34% occurring once and the leading ten covering less than 0.85%. V shed 0 bases, J shed 6 bases, and the junction held 10 bases outside the gene matches. The CDR3 is made up of 17 amino acids. The germline gives CDR1 MNHEY, CDR2 SVGEGT. It was patients with CD8+CD57+ cell expansion by flow cytometry who were chosen for sequencing. Among the patients, all had severe acquired aplastic anemia. None of the patients had been given any therapy when their blood was sampled.

Sequencing was carried out using sorted CD4+, CD8+, or CD8+CD57+ T cells (not recorded which) from PBMCs. This TCR derives from a human donor with aplastic anemia. This sequence joins TRBV6-2 or TRBV6-3 and TRBJ2-7; TRBD2 matches 11 bases. In nucleotides, the CDR3 is TGTGCCAGCAGTTACTCGGCTAGCGGGGGGACGCCAGCCGAGCAGTACTTC. Translated: CASSYSASGGTPAEQYF.